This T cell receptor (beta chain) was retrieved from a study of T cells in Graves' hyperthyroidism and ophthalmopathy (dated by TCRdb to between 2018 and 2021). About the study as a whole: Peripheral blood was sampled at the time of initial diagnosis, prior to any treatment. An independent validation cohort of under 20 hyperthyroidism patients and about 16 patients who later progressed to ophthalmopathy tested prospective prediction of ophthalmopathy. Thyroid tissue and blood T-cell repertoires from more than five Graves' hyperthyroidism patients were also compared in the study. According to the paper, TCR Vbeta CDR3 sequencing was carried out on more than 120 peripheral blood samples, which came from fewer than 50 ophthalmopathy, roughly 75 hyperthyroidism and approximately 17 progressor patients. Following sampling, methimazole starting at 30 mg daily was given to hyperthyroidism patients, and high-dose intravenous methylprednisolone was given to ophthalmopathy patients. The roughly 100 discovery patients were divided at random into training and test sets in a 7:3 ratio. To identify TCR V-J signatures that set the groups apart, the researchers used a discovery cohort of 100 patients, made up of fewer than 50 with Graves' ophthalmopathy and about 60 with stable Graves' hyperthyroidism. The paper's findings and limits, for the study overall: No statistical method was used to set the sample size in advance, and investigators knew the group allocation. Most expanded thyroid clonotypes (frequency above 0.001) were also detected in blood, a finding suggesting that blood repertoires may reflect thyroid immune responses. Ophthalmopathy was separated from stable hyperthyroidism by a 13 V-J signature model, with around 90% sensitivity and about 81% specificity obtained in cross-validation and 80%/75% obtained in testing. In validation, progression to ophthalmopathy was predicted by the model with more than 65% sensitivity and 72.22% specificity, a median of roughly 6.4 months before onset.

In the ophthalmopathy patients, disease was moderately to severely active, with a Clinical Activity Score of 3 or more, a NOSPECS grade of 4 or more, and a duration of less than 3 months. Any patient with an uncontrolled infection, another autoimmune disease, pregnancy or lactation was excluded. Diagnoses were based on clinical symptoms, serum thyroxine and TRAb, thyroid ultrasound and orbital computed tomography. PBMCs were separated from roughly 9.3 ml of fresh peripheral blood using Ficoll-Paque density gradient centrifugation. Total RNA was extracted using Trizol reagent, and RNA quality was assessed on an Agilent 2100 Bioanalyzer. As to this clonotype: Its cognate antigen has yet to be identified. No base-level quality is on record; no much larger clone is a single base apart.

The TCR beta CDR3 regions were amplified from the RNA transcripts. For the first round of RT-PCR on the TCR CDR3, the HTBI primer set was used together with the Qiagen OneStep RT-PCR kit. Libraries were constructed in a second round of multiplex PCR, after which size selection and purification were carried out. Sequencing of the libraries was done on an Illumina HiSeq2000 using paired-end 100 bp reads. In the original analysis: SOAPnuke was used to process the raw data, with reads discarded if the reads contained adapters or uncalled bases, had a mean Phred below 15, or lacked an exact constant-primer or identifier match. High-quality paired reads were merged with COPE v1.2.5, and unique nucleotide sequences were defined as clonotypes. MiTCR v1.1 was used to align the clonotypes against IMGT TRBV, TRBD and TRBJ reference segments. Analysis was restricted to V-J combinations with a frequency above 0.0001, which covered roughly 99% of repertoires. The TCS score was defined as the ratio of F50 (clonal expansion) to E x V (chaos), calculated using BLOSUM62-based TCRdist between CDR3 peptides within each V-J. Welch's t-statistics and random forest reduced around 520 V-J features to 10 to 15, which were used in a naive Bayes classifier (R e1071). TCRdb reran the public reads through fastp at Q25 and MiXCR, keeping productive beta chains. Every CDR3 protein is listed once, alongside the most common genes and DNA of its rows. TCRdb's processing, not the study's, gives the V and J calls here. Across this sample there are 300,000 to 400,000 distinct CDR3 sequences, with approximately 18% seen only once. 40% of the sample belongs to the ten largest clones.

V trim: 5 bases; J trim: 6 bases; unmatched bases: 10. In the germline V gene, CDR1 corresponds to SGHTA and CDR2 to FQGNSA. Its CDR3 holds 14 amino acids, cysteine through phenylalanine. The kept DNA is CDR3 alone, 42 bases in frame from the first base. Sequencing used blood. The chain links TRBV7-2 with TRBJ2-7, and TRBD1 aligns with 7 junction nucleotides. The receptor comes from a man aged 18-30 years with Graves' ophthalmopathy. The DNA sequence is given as TGTGCCAGCAGCACAGACAGGGCAGACCTCGAGCAGTACTTC. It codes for CASSTDRADLEQYF.